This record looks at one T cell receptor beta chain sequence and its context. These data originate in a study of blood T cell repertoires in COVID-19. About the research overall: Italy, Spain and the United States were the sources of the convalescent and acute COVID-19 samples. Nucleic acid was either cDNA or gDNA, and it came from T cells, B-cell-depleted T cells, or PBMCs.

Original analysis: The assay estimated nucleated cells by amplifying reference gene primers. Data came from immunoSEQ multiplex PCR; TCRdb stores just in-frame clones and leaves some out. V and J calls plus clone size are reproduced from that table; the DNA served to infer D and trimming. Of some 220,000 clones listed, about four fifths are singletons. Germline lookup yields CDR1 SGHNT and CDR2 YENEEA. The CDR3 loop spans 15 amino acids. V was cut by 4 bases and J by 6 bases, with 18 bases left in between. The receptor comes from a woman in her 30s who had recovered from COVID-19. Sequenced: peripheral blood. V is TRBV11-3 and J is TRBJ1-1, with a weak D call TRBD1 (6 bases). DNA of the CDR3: TGTGCCAGCAGCTCCGCCGGACAGTCTTTCTCTGAAGCTTTCTTT. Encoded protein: CASSSAGQSFSEAFF.